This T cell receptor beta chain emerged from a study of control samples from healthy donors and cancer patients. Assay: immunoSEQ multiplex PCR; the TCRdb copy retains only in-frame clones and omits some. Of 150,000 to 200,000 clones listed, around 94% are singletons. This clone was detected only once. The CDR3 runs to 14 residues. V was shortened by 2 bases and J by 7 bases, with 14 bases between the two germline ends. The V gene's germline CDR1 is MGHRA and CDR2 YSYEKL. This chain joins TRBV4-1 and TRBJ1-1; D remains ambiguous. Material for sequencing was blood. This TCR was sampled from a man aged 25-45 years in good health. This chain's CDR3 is CASSQLTASVEAFF. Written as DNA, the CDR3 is TGCGCCAGCAGCCAATTGACGGCGAGTGTTGAAGCTTTCTTT.